The 28 T cell receptor beta chains in this list originate from one sample, sequenced in a study of blood T cell repertoires in COVID-19. Profiling relied on immunoSEQ multiplex PCR, and the TCRdb table lists in-frame clones only, not all of them. The table has 200,000 or so clones, roughly 90% seen once. Sequencing used PBMCs or T cells enriched from blood (not recorded which). These TCRs come from a woman aged 35 to 49 with acute COVID-19.

As to this clone: Other DNA sequences from this sample encode an identical CDR3 as well. V is TRBV19 and J is TRBJ1-1; no clear D. The CDR3 is made up of 13 amino acids. The V end was cut by 7 bases, the J end by 0 bases, with 9 bases between. Germline CDR1 reads LNHDA; CDR2 reads SQIVND (reference sequence). The CDR3 DNA follows: TGTGCCAGTACCCCCAGATTGAACACTGAAGCTTTCTTT. Translated, it gives CASTPRLNTEAFF.

The V gene is TRBV6-5, the J gene TRBJ1-1; 8 bases are shared with TRBD1. This CDR3 contains 14 residues. Germline V gene lookup returns CDR1 MNHEY and CDR2 SVGAGI. V was clipped by 6 bases and J by 1 base; unmatched bases: 4. The CDR3 spells CASSWTGSNTEAFF. The CDR3 nucleotides read TGTGCCAGCAGCTGGACAGGGTCGAACACTGAAGCTTTCTTT.

This rearrangement joins TRBV10-2 to TRBJ1-1; 7 positions match TRBD1. V shed 4 bases and J 9 bases; nucleotides not matched to a gene: 5. The CDR3 consists of 12 residues. The germline CDR1 and CDR2 sequences are WSHSY and SAAADI. The CDR3 DNA follows: TGCGCCAGCAGTGTCCAGGGACAGCAAGCTTTCTTT. It is translated as CASSVQGQQAFF.

This chain connects TRBV2 to TRBJ2-5, with D maybe TRBD2 (5 bases). The CDR3 extends over 13 amino acids. CDR1 and CDR2 (germline): SNHLY, FYNNEI. V was cut by 2 bases and J by 4 bases, with 8 bases left in between. Here the CDR3 DNA reads TGTGCCAGCAGTGAATCGGGGTTAGAGACCCAGTACTTC. It yields the protein CASSESGLETQYF.

This chain joins TRBV7-8 and TRBJ2-5, with TRBD2 identical over 8 bases. Germline CDR1 SGHVS, CDR2 FQNEAQ. CDR3 size: 15 residues. V dropped 2 bases and J dropped 4; count of bases not matched to a gene: 6. The CDR3 coding sequence is TGTGCCAGCAGCTTAACGGGGGGGCCCCTAGAGACCCAGTACTTC. Residues: CASSLTGGPLETQYF.

The chain carries TRBV6-5 and TRBJ1-1, with 12 positions matching TRBD1. CDR3 length: 14 amino acids. Per the germline V gene, CDR1 is MNHEY and CDR2 is SVGAGI. Trimming cost V 6 bases and J 7 bases; bases outside gene matches: 6. CDR3 coding DNA: TGTGCCAGCAGCTGGGACAGGGGGCCGGGTGAAGCTTTCTTT. Translated: CASSWDRGPGEAFF.

The V gene is TRBV7-9, the J gene TRBJ1-2; D not resolved. Germline values: CDR1 SEHNR, CDR2 FQNEAQ (reference sequence). V lost 5 bases and J lost 7, with 14 bases in between. The CDR3 runs 13 residues. CDR3: CASSRGSTAGYTF. In nucleotides, the CDR3 is TGTGCCAGCAGCCGAGGCAGTACGGCTGGCTACACCTTC. Full variable domain (rest looked up from reference TRBV7-9 and TRBJ1-2): DTGVSQNPRHKITKRGQNVTFRCDPISEHNRLYWYRQTLGQGPEFLTYFQNEAQLEKSRLLSDRFSAERPKGSFSTLEIQRTEQGDSAMYLCASSRGSTAGYTFGSGTRLTVV.

The CDR3, as DNA: TGTGCCAGCATCCCGTTGGGGCTCGAGGAGACCCAGTACTTC. It specifies CASIPLGLEETQYF. This chain joins TRBV5-4 and TRBJ2-5, with TRBD1 as a possible D gene (5 bases). Trimming shortened V by 6 bases and J by 5 bases, and 17 bases separated the two germline ends. Germline V gene sequence: CDR1 SGHNT, CDR2 YYREEE (reference sequence). CDR3 length: 14 amino acids.

The J gene is TRBJ1-5, the V gene TRBV5-4; D is uncertain. The germline V gene has CDR1 SGHNT and CDR2 YYREEE (reference sequence). Trimming removed 0 bases from V and 5 bases from J, with 6 bases in between. CDR3 length: 13 amino acids. The CDR3 region has the DNA TGTGCCAGCAGCTTGGACGGGGATCAGCCCCAGCATTTT. This translates into CASSLDGDQPQHF.

This sequence joins TRBV2 and TRBJ1-4; a possible D gene is TRBD1 (6 bases). The CDR3 contains 15 residues. CDR1 and CDR2 (germline): SNHLY, FYNNEI. With 8 bases removed from V and 6 bases from J, the gap between germline ends came to 19 bases. The DNA of the CDR3 is TGTGCCAGCTCGGGCCAACAGGGATCATATGAAAAACTGTTTTTT. This translates into CASSGQQGSYEKLFF. Filled out from reference TRBV2 and TRBJ1-4, the complete variable domain reads EPEVTQTPSHQVTQMGQEVILRCVPISNHLYFYWYRQILGQKVEFLVSFYNNEISEKSEIFDDQFSVERPDGSNFTLKIRSTKLEDSAMYFCASSGQQGSYEKLFFGSGTQLSVL.

The chain uses TRBV7-9 and TRBJ2-5, with 10 bases lining up with TRBD1. Trimming took 0 bases from V and 3 from J; bases not matched to a gene: 4. This CDR3 is 16 amino acids long. The germline V gene has CDR1 SEHNR and CDR2 FQNEAQ (reference sequence). The CDR3: CASSLALGQGKETQYF. CDR3 nucleotide sequence: TGTGCCAGCAGCTTAGCGCTGGGACAGGGGAAAGAGACCCAGTACTTC.

V gene TRBV19 combines with J gene TRBJ2-1; weak D call: TRBD1 (5 bases). Germline CDR1 is LNHDA and CDR2 is SQIVND (reference sequence). Trimming left V 5 bases short and J 12 bases short, with 17 bases between. This CDR3 region has 13 residues. Here the CDR3 DNA reads TGTGCCAGTAGTTATCGCCAGGGCTTTGGGCAGTTCTTC. It yields the protein CASSYRQGFGQFF.

V gene TRBV2 combines with J gene TRBJ1-1; the match to TRBD1 covers 10 bases. The germline CDR1 and CDR2 sequences are SNHLY and FYNNEI. This CDR3 has 16 amino acids. The trim removed 4 bases at V and 0 bases at J, leaving 5 bases unmatched. The CDR3 region is CASSGATGGLNTEAFF. The CDR3, as DNA: TGTGCCAGCAGTGGGGCGACAGGGGGCCTGAACACTGAAGCTTTCTTT.

This chain links TRBV11-2 with TRBJ2-7; tentatively, D is TRBD1 (7 bases). There are 16 residues in the CDR3. Trimming removed 2 bases at V and 0 bases at J, with 14 bases between. Germline V lookup: CDR1 SGHAT, CDR2 FQNNGV. The CDR3 region is CASSLFTQGGSYEQYF. The CDR3 nucleotides are TGTGCCAGCAGCTTATTTACCCAGGGGGGCTCCTACGAGCAGTACTTC.

The chain has TRBV1 and TRBJ1-6; TRBD1, the D gene given by the table, was not confirmed from the DNA. TRBV1 is marked as a pseudogene. The CDR3 runs to 16 residues. CDR3 loop: CTNSTTDTIYNSPLHF. CDR3 in DNA: TGCACCAATTCTACGACCGACACCATTTATAATTCACCCCTCCACTTT.

This rearrangement joins TRBV5-6 to TRBJ1-4; D might be TRBD1 (5 bases). The CDR3 is 14 residues long. Trimming shortened V by 1 base and J by 5 bases, and 9 bases separated the two germline ends. Looked up from germline, CDR1 is SGHDT and CDR2 is YYEEEE. Written as DNA, the CDR3 is TGTGCCAGCAGCTTGCTTAGGGGCAATGAAAAACTGTTTTTT. Its protein product is CASSLLRGNEKLFF.

The V and J genes are TRBV19 and TRBJ1-3; no definite D call. Per the germline V gene, CDR1 is LNHDA and CDR2 is SQIVND (reference sequence). This CDR3 spans 13 amino acids. The germline V and J ends were trimmed by 7 bases and 1 base, with 8 bases remaining between them. This chain's CDR3 is CASMTGSGNTIYF. DNA of the CDR3: TGTGCCAGTATGACCGGGTCTGGAAACACCATATATTTT. The complete variable domain, with remaining parts taken from reference TRBV19 and TRBJ1-3, reads DGGITQSPKYLFRKEGQNVTLSCEQNLNHDAMYWYRQDPGQGLRLIYYSQIVNDFQKGDIAEGYSVSREKKESFPLTVTSAQKNPTAFYLCASMTGSGNTIYFGEGSWLTVV.

To note about this clone: Compared with germline, one end of the junction differs, possibly owing to a read error. The V and J genes are TRBV14 and TRBJ2-5; 10 nucleotides agree with TRBD1. The CDR3 runs 19 residues. The V gene's germline CDR1 is SGHDN and CDR2 FVKESK. The CDR3: CASSEDRGPLFVSYETQYF. The CDR3 bases are TGTGCCAGCAGCGAAGACAGGGGGCCTTTGTTTGTTTCTTACGAGACCCAGTACTTC.

J is TRBJ2-4 and V is TRBV5-5, with TRBD1 matching 9 bases. Germline CDR1 is SGHKS and CDR2 is YYEKEE (reference sequence). The CDR3 has 15 residues. After removal of 1 base from V and 6 bases from J, the junction contained 5 bases not matched to a gene. This CDR3 is CASSLIPDRGNIQYF. DNA of the CDR3: TGTGCCAGCAGCTTGATTCCGGACAGGGGAAACATTCAGTACTTC. Full variable domain (outside the CDR3, taken from reference TRBV5-5 and TRBJ2-4): DAGVTQSPTHLIKTRGQQVTLRCSPISGHKSVSWYQQVLGQGPQFIFQYYEKEERGRGNFPDRFSARQFPNYSSELNVNALLLGDSALYLCASSLIPDRGNIQYFGAGTRLSVL.

The V and J genes are TRBV5-1 and TRBJ1-3, with TRBD1 matching over 7 bases. The CDR3 totals 15 residues. CDR1 is SGHRS, CDR2 YFSETQ, per germline. V shed 4 bases and J 4 bases; nucleotides not matched to a gene: 8. The CDR3 loop is CASSPETGSGNTIYF. CDR3 nucleotide sequence: TGCGCCAGCAGCCCAGAGACAGGGTCCGGAAACACCATATATTTT.

The V and J genes are TRBV18 and TRBJ2-1; 9 nucleotides match TRBD1. Germline V CDR1 and CDR2: KGHSH, LQKENI. This CDR3 has 12 amino acids. J lost 14 bases, V lost 5 bases, and 7 bases had no gene match. CDR3 residues: CASSYDRGIEFF. CDR3 sequence (DNA): TGTGCCAGCTCATACGACAGGGGGATTGAGTTCTTC.

This clone appeared a single time. V is TRBV2 and J is TRBJ1-1; no definite D call. This CDR3 has 17 residues. The V gene's germline CDR1 is SNHLY and CDR2 FYNNEI. The V end lost 0 bases, the J end lost 5 bases, and 19 bases lay between the germline ends. CDR3 in DNA: TGTGCCAGCAGTGAAGCCCACCAGCCCCGACCGGGAACTGAAGCTTTCTTT. Translating gives CASSEAHQPRPGTEAFF. Supplemented by reference TRBV2 and TRBJ1-1, the full variable domain reads EPEVTQTPSHQVTQMGQEVILRCVPISNHLYFYWYRQILGQKVEFLVSFYNNEISEKSEIFDDQFSVERPDGSNFTLKIRSTKLEDSAMYFCASSEAHQPRPGTEAFFGQGTRLTVV.

The CDR3 here is CASSASLLGNQPQHF. CDR3 nucleotides: TGTGCCAGCAGTGCCAGTCTCCTGGGCAATCAGCCCCAGCATTTT. J is TRBJ1-5 and V is TRBV2; unclear D gene. Trimming left V 4 bases short and J 2 bases short, with 12 bases between. Germline assignment: CDR1 SNHLY and CDR2 FYNNEI. This CDR3 contains 15 residues.

This chain joins TRBV9 and TRBJ1-2, with D possibly TRBD1 on 6 matching bases. This CDR3 is built from 14 residues. CDR1 SGDLS and CDR2 YYNGEE come from the germline V gene. V lost 1 base, J lost 8 bases, and 15 bases lay in between. DNA of the CDR3: TGTGCCAGCAGCGTAACCGGGACATCGGGAGGCTACACCTTC. Translation: CASSVTGTSGGYTF. Based on the CDR3 plus reference TRBV9 and TRBJ1-2, the full variable domain is DSGVTQTPKHLITATGQRVTLRCSPRSGDLSVYWYQQSLDQGLQFLIQYYNGEERAKGNILERFSAQQFPDLHSELNLSSLELGDSALYFCASSVTGTSGGYTFGSGTRLTVV.

The V gene is TRBV4-3, the J gene TRBJ1-6; D not certain. V was clipped by 0 bases and J by 9 bases, with 9 bases between them. This CDR3 comprises 14 residues. Germline values: CDR1 LGHNA, CDR2 YSLEER. The CDR3 loop is CASSQDRSFSPLHF. The CDR3 nucleotides are TGCGCCAGCAGCCAAGACAGATCTTTTTCACCCCTCCACTTT.

The chain uses TRBV7-9 and TRBJ1-2; a weak D match, TRBD1 (5 bases). Germline V CDR1 and CDR2: SEHNR, FQNEAQ (reference sequence). The CDR3 length is 13 residues. V was clipped by 0 bases and J by 5 bases, with 7 bases between them. This CDR3 is CASSLAGEYGYTF. CDR3 nucleotides: TGTGCCAGCAGCTTAGCAGGGGAATATGGCTACACCTTC.

This clone was seen more than once but under ten times. The germline gene is not matched at one end of the junction; a read error may be the cause. This chain joins TRBV5-1 and TRBJ2-1; D may be TRBD2 (6 bases). From germline, CDR1 is SGHRS and CDR2 YFSETQ. The CDR3 runs 14 residues. The chain's CDR3 is CASSSRDSHNEQFF. DNA for the CDR3: TGCGCCAGCAGCTCAAGGGACTCCCACAATGAGCAGTTCTTC. Full variable domain (outside the CDR3, taken from reference TRBV5-1 and TRBJ2-1): KAGVTQTPRYLIKTRGQQVTLSCSPISGHRSVSWYQQTPGQGLQFLFEYFSETQRNKGNFPGRFSGRQFSNSRSEMNVSTLELGDSALYLCASSSRDSHNEQFFGPGTRLTVL.

This chain links TRBV3-1 (or the pseudogene TRBV3-2) with TRBJ1-6, with D perhaps matching TRBD1 (5 bases). Germline V gene sequence: CDR1 LGHDT, CDR2 YNNKEL (reference sequence). Trimming pared 6 bases from V and 5 bases from J, leaving 11 bases between. This CDR3 spans 14 amino acids. CDR3 in DNA: TGTGCCAGCAGGGCGGGGGGGGATAATTCACCCCTCCACTTT. Translating gives CASRAGGDNSPLHF.